This TCR beta chain was found in a study of T cell changes during pregnancy in multiple sclerosis. Trimming stripped 1 base from V and 4 bases from J, with 10 bases between. Germline V gene sequence: CDR1 SGHNT, CDR2 YENEEA. This CDR3 region has 14 residues. Profiled with immunoSEQ multiplex PCR; TCRdb holds only in-frame clones, not every one. The sample records about 58,000 clones, 91% being singletons. This material consisted of CD4+ T cells from peripheral blood mononuclear cells, taken after pregnancy. This chain links TRBV11-3 with TRBJ1-1; tentatively, D is TRBD1 (6 bases). The source of this sequence is a female donor in good health, enrolled as a control in a pregnancy study. The CDR3 sequence is CASSLAGGGTEAFF. As DNA, the CDR3 is TGTGCCAGCAGCTTAGCGGGGGGCGGCACTGAAGCTTTCTTT.